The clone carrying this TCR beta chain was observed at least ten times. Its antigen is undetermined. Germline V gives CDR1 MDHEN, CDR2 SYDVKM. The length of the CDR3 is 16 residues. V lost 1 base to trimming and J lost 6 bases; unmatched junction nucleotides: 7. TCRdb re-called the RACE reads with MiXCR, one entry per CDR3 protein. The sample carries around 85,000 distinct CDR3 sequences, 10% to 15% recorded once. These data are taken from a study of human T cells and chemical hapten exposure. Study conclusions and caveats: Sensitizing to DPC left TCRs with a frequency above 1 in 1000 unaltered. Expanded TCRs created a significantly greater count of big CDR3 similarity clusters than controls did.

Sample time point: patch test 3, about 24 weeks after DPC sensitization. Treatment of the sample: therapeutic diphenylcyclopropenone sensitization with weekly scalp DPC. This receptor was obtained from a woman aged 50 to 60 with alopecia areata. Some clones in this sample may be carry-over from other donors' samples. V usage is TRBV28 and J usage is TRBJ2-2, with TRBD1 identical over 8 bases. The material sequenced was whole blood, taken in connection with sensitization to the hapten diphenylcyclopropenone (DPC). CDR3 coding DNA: TGTGCCAGCAGTTTATTTTCAGGGGGCCCCGCCGGGGAGCTGTTTTTT. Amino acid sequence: CASSLFSGGPAGELFF.